A single sample gave rise to the 25 T cell receptor beta chains below, sequenced in a study of T cell repertoires in cytomegalovirus infection. TCRdb re-called the reads through MiXCR, storing one row per CDR3 protein. The sample includes some 220,000 distinct CDR3 sequences, more than 9% of them seen just once. Sequencing used PBMCs. The receptors stem from a human donor in good health (CMV status not recorded). Some clones in this sample may be carry-over from other donors' samples.

A note on this clonotype: This clone may be a read error of a much larger clone one base away. J is TRBJ2-7 and V is TRBV28; the match to TRBD2 covers 7 bases. V was pared by 5 bases and J by 3 bases, with 13 bases of the junction left unmatched. The CDR3 spans 16 residues. Germline values: CDR1 MDHEN, CDR2 SYDVKM. CDR3 sequence (DNA): TGTGCCAGCAGTCCTCTCGGACTAGTGGGAGGCTACGAGCAGTACTTC. Residues: CASSPLGLVGGYEQYF.

This clonotype came up a few times. The chain recombines TRBV12-3 or TRBV12-4 with TRBJ2-7; 9 positions agree with TRBD1. This CDR3 is 14 amino acids long. V was clipped by 5 bases and J by 5 bases; unmatched bases: 7. CDR3 in DNA: TGTGCCAGCAGTCCCGGGACAGGGTTCCACGAGCAGTACTTC. Protein product: CASSPGTGFHEQYF.

This clonotype was found many times. The chain recombines TRBV7-2 with TRBJ2-5; TRBD2 might be the D (6 bases). V lost 1 base, J lost 2 bases, and 8 bases lay in between. CDR3 length: 14 residues. Per the germline V gene, CDR1 is SGHTA and CDR2 is FQGNSA. The CDR3 DNA is TGTGCCAGCAGCTTAGGTGCGGGACAAGAGACCCAGTACTTC. This translates into CASSLGAGQETQYF.

The table lists this clonotype with many counts. The chain is built from TRBV7-2 and TRBJ1-2; 7 bases agree with TRBD1. Trimming at V came to 2 bases and at J to 4 bases, leaving 4 bases not matched to a gene. Germline V CDR1 and CDR2: SGHTA, FQGNSA. The CDR3 runs 14 residues. CDR3 loop: CASSLLQGTYGYTF. CDR3 nucleotides: TGTGCCAGCAGCTTATTACAGGGGACCTATGGCTACACCTTC.

This clonotype was counted at least ten times. V usage is TRBV7-9 and J usage is TRBJ2-6, with D possibly TRBD1 on 6 matching bases. V gave up 5 bases and J gave up 1 base, with 15 bases separating them. This CDR3 has 17 residues. The germline CDR1 and CDR2 sequences are SEHNR and FQNEAQ (reference sequence). CDR3 in amino acids: CASSPGTRGSGANVLTF. CDR3 coding DNA: TGTGCCAGCAGCCCGGGGACAAGGGGGTCTGGGGCCAACGTCCTGACTTTC.

This clonotype has at least ten counts. The rearrangement joins TRBV28 to TRBJ1-1; D might be TRBD1 (5 bases). Germline CDR1 is MDHEN and CDR2 is SYDVKM. Trimming removed 2 bases at V and 8 bases at J, with 12 bases between. The CDR3 loop spans 13 amino acids. The chain's CDR3 is CASSLVDWGEAFF. CDR3 coding DNA: TGTGCCAGCAGTTTAGTTGACTGGGGGGAAGCTTTCTTT.

This clonotype was seen ten or more times. The gene calls are TRBV5-5 and TRBJ1-2; no reliable D call. From germline, CDR1 is SGHKS and CDR2 YYEKEE (reference sequence). The CDR3 extends over 12 amino acids. The V gene lost 4 bases and the J gene lost 7 bases, with 11 bases spanning the gap. CDR3 coding DNA: TGTGCCAGCAGCCCCATTGATAGTGGCTACACCTTC. Translated: CASSPIDSGYTF.

This clonotype was counted ten times or more. The chain carries TRBV7-8 and TRBJ2-7, with D maybe TRBD1 (6 bases). Trimming removed 1 base at V and 3 bases at J, with 7 bases between. CDR1 is SGHVS, CDR2 FQNEAQ, per germline. The CDR3 is made up of 13 amino acids. The CDR3 is CASSLGQDYEQYF. The CDR3 nucleotides read TGTGCCAGCAGCTTAGGACAGGACTACGAGCAGTACTTC.

This clonotype was found many times. The chain recombines TRBV7-2 with TRBJ2-3; 12 bases map to TRBD2. The CDR3 has 17 residues. Trimming took 0 bases from V and 4 from J; bases not matched to a gene: 5. Per germline, CDR1 SGHTA and CDR2 FQGNSA. The CDR3 DNA follows: TGTGCCAGCAGCTTAGCCCTAGCGGGGGGGCCCGCAGATACGCAGTATTTT. Protein: CASSLALAGGPADTQYF.

The chain employs TRBV18 and TRBJ2-2; a possible D gene is TRBD1 (6 bases). The CDR3 extends over 16 amino acids. The germline V gene encodes CDR1 KGHSH and CDR2 LQKENI. Trimming removed 2 bases from V and 1 base from J, with 11 bases in between. The CDR3 region is CASSPSQGRNTGELFF. CDR3 bases: TGTGCCAGCTCACCATCCCAGGGGCGGAACACCGGGGAGCTGTTTTTT.

In this sample, this clonotype turned up many times. The chain links TRBV7-2 to TRBJ2-7, with TRBD2 as a possible D gene (6 bases). Deletions cut 3 bases from V and 0 bases from J, with 12 bases between. The CDR3 is made up of 15 amino acids. Per the germline V gene, CDR1 is SGHTA and CDR2 is FQGNSA. The CDR3 region is CASSLEGGRSYEQYF. DNA for the CDR3: TGTGCCAGCAGCTTGGAGGGTGGCCGCTCCTACGAGCAGTACTTC.

Comment on this clonotype: A much bigger clone sits one base away, suggesting this may be a read error. The rearrangement joins TRBV28 to TRBJ2-7; TRBD2 agrees at 14 bases. Germline lookup yields CDR1 MDHEN and CDR2 SYDVKM. J was trimmed by 6 bases and V by 3 bases; bases with no gene match: 13. The CDR3 is 18 residues long. The DNA for the CDR3 is TGTGCCAGCAGTTTGAGGACTAGCGGGAGGTTACCACAGGGCGAGCAGTACTTC. Protein product: CASSLRTSGRLPQGEQYF.

This clonotype was counted a few times. The J gene is TRBJ1-2, the V gene TRBV28, with 7 bases fitting TRBD1. The CDR3 totals 13 residues. Germline lookup yields CDR1 MDHEN and CDR2 SYDVKM. The trim removed 6 bases at V and 4 bases at J, leaving 5 bases unmatched. CDR3 residues: CASRIGQVYGYTF. The CDR3 DNA sequence: TGTGCCAGCAGGATTGGACAGGTCTATGGCTACACCTTC.

This clonotype showed up many times. This chain uses TRBV6-2 or TRBV6-3 with TRBJ2-3; 7 positions match TRBD2. The J segment lost 1 base and the V segment lost 2 bases, leaving 9 bases of the junction unmatched. The CDR3 is 17 residues long. The germline V gene encodes CDR1 MNHEY and CDR2 SVGEGT. This CDR3 is CASSYQRGPDRTDTQYF. CDR3 DNA: TGTGCCAGCAGTTACCAGCGGGGCCCCGACCGCACAGATACGCAGTATTTT.

A few counts support this clonotype. The V call is TRBV27, the J call TRBJ1-5; no firm D call. CDR3 size: 15 residues. The germline V and J ends were trimmed by 4 bases and 2 bases, with 12 bases remaining between them. The germline gives CDR1 MNHEY, CDR2 SMNVEV (reference sequence). CDR3 sequence: CASSSTWLGNQPQHF. The CDR3 DNA sequence: TGTGCCAGCAGTTCTACGTGGCTGGGCAATCAGCCCCAGCATTTT.

This sequence joins TRBV19 and TRBJ2-5; D gene ambiguous. The CDR3 consists of 13 residues. Germline assignment: CDR1 LNHDA and CDR2 SQIVND (reference sequence). V lost 1 base and J lost 6, with 9 bases in between. The CDR3: CASSIVGKKTQYF. For the CDR3, the DNA is TGTGCCAGTAGTATAGTTGGGAAAAAGACCCAGTACTTC.

In this sample, this clonotype turned up many times. The chain combines TRBV7-2 with TRBJ2-3, with 12 nucleotides matching TRBD2. Per the germline V gene, CDR1 is SGHTA and CDR2 is FQGNSA. CDR3 size: 15 residues. After removal of 5 bases from V and 4 bases from J, the junction contained 4 bases not matched to a gene. The CDR3: CASSRGLAGPDTQYF. Here the CDR3 DNA reads TGTGCCAGCAGCCGCGGACTAGCGGGGCCAGATACGCAGTATTTT.

This clonotype was seen more than once but under ten times. The rearrangement links TRBV2 to TRBJ1-2, with D hard to call. The CDR3 has 14 residues. Trimming removed 3 bases at V and 7 bases at J, with 15 bases between. Germline CDR1 reads SNHLY; CDR2 reads FYNNEI. DNA of the CDR3: TGTGCCAGCAGTGACACACGGGGTGGTGGTGGCTACACCTTC. Translating it yields CASSDTRGGGGYTF.

This clonotype was observed a handful of times. The chain is built from TRBV18 and TRBJ1-3; no reliable D call. Germline V gives CDR1 KGHSH, CDR2 LQKENI. CDR3 length: 15 residues. Trimming left V 5 bases short and J 0 bases short, with 11 bases between. The CDR3 reads CASSSGPSSGNTIYF. The DNA for the CDR3 is TGTGCCAGCTCATCTGGCCCGAGCTCTGGAAACACCATATATTTT.

This chain connects TRBV9 to TRBJ2-7; 7 nucleotides match TRBD1. From germline, CDR1 is SGDLS and CDR2 YYNGEE. V lost 4 bases and J lost 2; bases outside the gene matches: 9. The CDR3 spans 15 residues. The CDR3 DNA reads TGTGCCAGCAGCTTCCGACAGGGTATAACCTACGAGCAGTACTTC. The encoded protein is CASSFRQGITYEQYF. Combining the CDR3 with reference TRBV9 and TRBJ2-7 gives the whole variable domain DSGVTQTPKHLITATGQRVTLRCSPRSGDLSVYWYQQSLDQGLQFLIQYYNGEERAKGNILERFSAQQFPDLHSELNLSSLELGDSALYFCASSFRQGITYEQYFGPGTRLTVT.

The genes are TRBV25-1 and TRBJ2-2, with D hard to call. Trimming stripped 3 bases from V and 1 base from J, with 6 bases between. The CDR3 is made up of 14 amino acids. Germline V gives CDR1 MGHDK, CDR2 SYGVNS. The CDR3 region is CASSDRLNTGELFF. CDR3 nucleotide sequence: TGTGCCAGCAGTGATCGGCTGAACACCGGGGAGCTGTTTTTT.

This clonotype was found many times. The V gene is TRBV28, the J gene TRBJ2-3, with 8 bases that match TRBD2. Trimming took 5 bases from V and 4 from J; bases not matched to a gene: 8. This CDR3 contains 15 residues. Germline V gene sequence: CDR1 MDHEN, CDR2 SYDVKM. As DNA, the CDR3 is TGTGCCAGCAGTAGCTCGGGACTAGTTTCAGATACGCAGTATTTT. This sequence encodes CASSSSGLVSDTQYF.

This clonotype was detected ten times or more. V and J are TRBV29-1 and TRBJ1-1; tentatively, D is TRBD1 (6 bases). The CDR3 covers 14 residues. V lost 4 bases and J 0 bases, leaving 12 bases between the germline ends. Per the germline V gene, CDR1 is SQVTM and CDR2 is ANQGSEA. The CDR3 DNA is TGCAGCGTTGTGAGGGGGTCCGTGAACACTGAAGCTTTCTTT. Translation: CSVVRGSVNTEAFF.

This clonotype appeared many times. V usage is TRBV10-3 and J usage is TRBJ1-6; 10 nucleotides line up with TRBD1. This CDR3 is built from 15 residues. V shed 4 bases, J shed 10 bases, and the junction held 7 bases outside the gene matches. The germline V gene encodes CDR1 ENHRY and CDR2 SYGVKD. CDR3 region: CAISGDRGVGSPLHF. CDR3 in DNA: TGTGCCATCAGTGGGGACAGGGGTGTAGGGTCACCCCTCCACTTT.

Ten or more counts support this clonotype. Written as DNA, the CDR3 is TGTGCCAGCAGCCAGACTAGCGGGAACTACAATGAGCAGTTCTTC. It is translated as CASSQTSGNYNEQFF. The chain recombines TRBV7-2 with TRBJ2-1, with TRBD2 matching 11 bases. The germline gives CDR1 SGHTA, CDR2 FQGNSA. With 5 bases clipped from V and 3 bases from J, the junction kept 3 bases outside the gene matches. This CDR3 has 15 residues.